This T cell receptor (beta chain) is from a study of blood T cell repertoires in COVID-19 (dated by TCRdb to about 2020). General notes on the study: Samples covering the acute and convalescent phases of COVID-19 were provided by collaborators in the United States, Italy and Spain. The material from the prospective study consisted of cDNA or gDNA derived from T cells, B-cell-depleted T cells, or PBMCs. Subjects who had been exposed to COVID-19, were actively infected with it, or had recovered from it provided the deeply sampled blood TCRbeta repertoires that made up the dataset. The repertoires were released in a freely available public database meant as a resource for research on the immune response to SARS-CoV-2. Samples were obtained from the ongoing ImmuneRACE study (first 160 participants) and from over 1,000 subjects provided by 6 global collaborators. A de-identified subject ID, COVID-19 status, age in years and sex were almost always included in the sample metadata. Where HLA class I and class II types were available, the types were taken from metadata supplied by the sample provider, not from assay-based typing.

Enrolling through a virtual design, the prospective study's participants ranged in age from roughly 18 to 90 years and lived across 24 United States geographic areas. To assign participants to cohorts, the prospective study relied on clinical history that participants themselves reported in a screening survey and a study questionnaire. Each participant in the prospective study had whole blood, serum and a nasopharyngeal or oropharyngeal swab collected by mobile phlebotomists. Participants in the prospective study had the option to provide additional blood draws and questionnaires over a roughly 2-month period. Prospective study blood samples were shipped either frozen or at room temperature before DNA extraction. TCRbeta CDR3 regions were amplified from genomic DNA using the immunoSEQ Assay, a bias-controlled multiplex PCR. In the authors' own workflow: Within the assay, amplification of reference gene primers was used to estimate how many nucleated cells each sample contained. To quantify the absolute abundance of each unique TCRbeta CDR3 rearrangement, sequence reads were collapsed and filtered. For each sample, productive Simpson clonality was calculated as the square root of Simpson's diversity index over productive rearrangements. TCRdb provides this immuneACCESS table in a form limited to in-frame rearrangements. Some clones are lacking; in checked studies, under half of them reflect an unresolved V gene, and why the rest are absent is not known. The V and J calls and clone size are taken from that table; D and trimming were inferred from the DNA. The sample table records about 220,000 clones; 85% to 90% of these occur just once. The ten largest clones add up to 3.5% of the sample.

Summary of the overall study and its limitations: The amount of clinical and demographic metadata varied by source and participant and was provided uncurated.

From cysteine to phenylalanine, the CDR3 is 17 amino acids long. Just the 51-base CDR3 DNA is kept, in frame starting at base 1. CDR1 SGHKS and CDR2 YYEKEE were looked up in the germline V gene (reference sequence). V is pruned by 0 bases and J by 1 base, leaving 3 bases of the junction without a gene match. On this clone itself: No cognate antigen has been identified for it. No clone much larger than this one lies a single base away; base qualities are absent.

The sample consisted of PBMCs or T cells enriched from blood (not recorded which). The chain is assembled from TRBV5-5 and TRBJ2-2, and TRBD2 aligns with 10 junction nucleotides. The sequence came from a woman under 30 in a cohort exposed to, infected with or recovered from COVID-19 (not recorded which). The CDR3 protein is CASSLGRTSGNTGELFF. Read as DNA, the sequence is TGTGCCAGCAGCTTGGGCCGGACTAGCGGGAACACCGGGGAGCTGTTTTTT.